The 28 T cell receptor beta chains listed next were all sequenced from one sample in a study of neurological immune-mediated disorders. TCRdb reprocessed the 5' RACE reads with MiXCR, giving one entry per CDR3 protein. This sample yields tens of thousands of distinct CDR3 sequences, of which about 13% are seen a single time; approximately 5% belongs to the top ten. Specified time point: technical triplicate 1. The sample comprised CD4+ T cells from blood. Source of these receptors: a female donor with HTLV-1-associated myelopathy (HAM/TSP).

Sample share makes this clonotype medium-sized. J is TRBJ2-7 and V is TRBV2, with a possible D match to TRBD1 (5 bases). The length of the CDR3 is 16 residues. Germline CDR1 and CDR2: SNHLY and FYNNEI. The V end lost 4 bases, the J end lost 1 base, and 17 bases lay between the germline ends. In DNA, the CDR3 is TGTGCCAGCAGTGTTTATCAGGGAAGGGTTTCCTACGAGCAGTACTTC. Translation: CASSVYQGRVSYEQYF. Looking up the rest from reference TRBV2 and TRBJ2-7 gives the full variable domain: EPEVTQTPSHQVTQMGQEVILRCVPISNHLYFYWYRQILGQKVEFLVSFYNNEISEKSEIFDDQFSVERPDGSNFTLKIRSTKLEDSAMYFCASSVYQGRVSYEQYFGPGTRLTVT.

This clonotype is labeled as medium-sized. The CDR3 DNA is TGTGCCAGCAGCTTACAGGGGAACTATGGCTACACCTTC. It is translated as CASSLQGNYGYTF. V is TRBV6-5 and J is TRBJ1-2; 7 bases line up with TRBD1. This CDR3 is 13 amino acids long. Germline V gives CDR1 MNHEY, CDR2 SVGAGI. With V trimmed by 6 bases and J by 2 bases, 3 bases remained unmatched.

This clonotype is judged medium-sized (0.01 to 0.1%). This chain connects TRBV3-1 to TRBJ1-4; a weak D match, TRBD1 (5 bases). Trimming took off 6 bases at V and 8 bases at J, with 16 bases between the two ends. This CDR3 has 14 residues. CDR1 and CDR2 (germline): LGHDT, YNNKEL (reference sequence). The CDR3 bases are TGTGCCAGCAGTCCGAGTTCTGGGGGGGAAAAACTGTTTTTT. This translates into CASSPSSGGEKLFF. Filled out from reference TRBV3-1 and TRBJ1-4, the complete variable domain reads DTAVSQTPKYLVTQMGNDKSIKCEQNLGHDTMYWYKQDSKKFLKIMFSYNNKELIINETVPNRFSPKSPDKAHLNLHINSLELGDSAVYFCASSPSSGGEKLFFGSGTQLSVL.

At least ten counts were recorded for this clonotype. V usage is TRBV7-2 and J usage is TRBJ2-3; no reliable D call. Trimming cost V 2 bases and J 6 bases, with 9 bases left between them. This CDR3 has 13 residues. The V gene's germline CDR1 is SGHTA and CDR2 FQGNSA. CDR3 residues: CASSLLRLDTQYF. For the CDR3, the DNA is TGTGCCAGCAGCTTACTCCGACTGGATACGCAGTATTTT.

This clonotype came up many times. The gene calls are TRBV6-2 or TRBV6-3 and TRBJ2-7, with unresolved D. Trimming removed 3 bases from V and 11 bases from J, with 11 bases in between. CDR3 size: 11 residues. Germline CDR1 is MNHEY and CDR2 is SVGEGT. CDR3 loop: CASSYRQVKYF. The CDR3 region has the DNA TGTGCCAGCAGTTATCGGCAGGTGAAGTACTTC.

For the CDR3, the DNA is TGTGCCAGCAGACCTGGGAGCACCCGGGCCTACAATGAGCAGTTCTTC. Protein product: CASRPGSTRAYNEQFF. The V and J genes are TRBV6-1 and TRBJ2-1; possibly TRBD2 for D (5 bases). This CDR3 is 16 amino acids long. In germline, CDR1 is MNHNS, CDR2 SASEGT. Trimming stripped 6 bases from V and 2 bases from J, with 17 bases between.

This clonotype was recorded many times. This sequence joins TRBV28 and TRBJ2-7; D is perhaps TRBD1 (6 bases). V was clipped by 4 bases and J by 2 bases, with 18 bases between them. The CDR3 is 16 amino acids. Germline lookup yields CDR1 MDHEN and CDR2 SYDVKM. CDR3 sequence (DNA): TGTGCCAGCAGTTCCTCGGTTTTTGAGGGGGCCTACGAGCAGTACTTC. This encodes CASSSSVFEGAYEQYF. The full variable domain, completed using reference TRBV28 and TRBJ2-7, is DVKVTQSSRYLVKRTGEKVFLECVQDMDHENMFWYRQDPGLGLRLIYFSYDVKMKEKGDIPEGYSVSREKKERFSLILESASTNQTSMYLCASSSSVFEGAYEQYFGPGTRLTVT.

There are many counts of this clonotype. J is TRBJ1-5 and V is TRBV7-3, with unresolved D. CDR3 length equals 13 residues. Germline-derived CDR1 and CDR2 are SGHTA and FQGTGA. V lost 4 bases and J lost 5, with 9 bases in between. This CDR3 is CASSYGVDQPQHF. CDR3 nucleotide sequence: TGTGCCAGCAGCTACGGTGTCGATCAGCCCCAGCATTTT.

There are many counts of this clonotype. The chain carries TRBV9 and TRBJ1-2; 8 positions match TRBD1. V lost 4 bases, J lost 3 bases, and 5 bases stayed unmatched. The CDR3 has 14 residues. Germline lookup yields CDR1 SGDLS and CDR2 YYNGEE. DNA for the CDR3: TGTGCCAGCAGCAAGGACAGGGTGGACTATGGCTACACCTTC. This translates into CASSKDRVDYGYTF.

This clonotype has a count of ten or more. J is TRBJ2-1 and V is TRBV4-3; D remains unclear. The CDR3 is 13 amino acids. Trimming cost V 2 bases and J 4 bases, with 6 bases left between them. CDR1 LGHNA and CDR2 YSLEER come from the germline V gene. The CDR3 sequence is CASSQLKYNEQFF. The CDR3 DNA is TGCGCCAGCAGCCAATTAAAGTACAATGAGCAGTTCTTC.

This clonotype has ten or more counts. The chain employs TRBV10-3 and TRBJ2-1, with a possible D match to TRBD2 (5 bases). The germline CDR1 and CDR2 sequences are ENHRY and SYGVKD. Deletions cut 4 bases from V and 10 bases from J, with 11 bases between. The CDR3 extends over 12 amino acids. The CDR3 region is CAISVQEDEQFF. CDR3 DNA: TGTGCCATCAGTGTTCAGGAGGACGAGCAGTTCTTC.

The sample holds many counts of this clonotype. The CDR3 loop reads CASSVDYNEQFF. The CDR3 DNA follows: TGCGCCAGCAGCGTCGACTACAATGAGCAGTTCTTC. The chain employs TRBV5-1 and TRBJ2-1; D ambiguous. CDR1 and CDR2 (germline): SGHRS, YFSETQ. The CDR3 extends over 12 amino acids. Trimming removed 4 bases at V and 3 bases at J, with 5 bases between.

In its sample, this clonotype was seen many times. This chain joins TRBV12-3 or TRBV12-4 and TRBJ1-1; D is unresolved. Trimming pared 6 bases from V and 4 bases from J, leaving 18 bases between. The CDR3 is 15 amino acids. The CDR3 DNA is TGTGCCAGCAGCCCCTCCCGTGGCCTGGTCACTGAAGCTTTCTTT. Translating gives CASSPSRGLVTEAFF.

There are many counts of this clonotype. The chain links TRBV20-1 to TRBJ2-5; unclear D gene. V lost 7 bases and J 7 bases, leaving 19 bases between the germline ends. Germline V gene data show CDR1 as DFQATT and CDR2 as SNEGSKA (reference sequence). The CDR3 covers 13 residues. Here the CDR3 DNA reads TGCAGTGTCTCCGGGCCCCTTGGTGGGACCCAGTACTTC. It specifies CSVSGPLGGTQYF.

This clonotype came up many times. The chain has TRBV12-3 or TRBV12-4 and TRBJ2-1; 13 bases match TRBD2. This CDR3 has 15 amino acids. Trimming cost V 5 bases and J 6 bases; bases outside gene matches: 4. For the CDR3, the DNA is TGTGCCAGCAGTCCCGGACTAGCGGGAGCCAATGAGCAGTTCTTC. It yields the protein CASSPGLAGANEQFF.

This clonotype was detected many times. This chain links TRBV20-1 with TRBJ1-1; no firm D call. Per germline, CDR1 DFQATT and CDR2 SNEGSKA (reference sequence). Trimming took off 3 bases at V and 6 bases at J, with 14 bases between the two ends. CDR3 length equals 13 residues. CDR3 residues: CSASYRELSEAFF. The CDR3 DNA is TGCAGTGCTAGTTATCGGGAGTTGTCTGAAGCTTTCTTT.

CDR3: CASSPGTKNTDTQYF. The CDR3 DNA is TGTGCCAGCAGTCCCGGGACCAAAAACACAGATACGCAGTATTTT. The rearrangement uses TRBV7-3 and TRBJ2-3; either TRBD1 or TRBD2 may fit D (5 bases each). The CDR3 length is 15 residues. Germline V gives CDR1 SGHTA, CDR2 FQGTGA. With 6 bases removed from V and 2 bases from J, the gap between germline ends came to 15 bases.

This clonotype has a count of ten or more. The V and J genes are TRBV29-1 and TRBJ1-3, with a possible D match to TRBD1 (6 bases). Germline CDR1 reads SQVTM; CDR2 reads ANQGSEA. Trimming left V 7 bases short and J 4 bases short, with 14 bases between. CDR3 length: 13 amino acids. For the CDR3, the DNA is TGCAGCGGAAACAGGGCGGGAGGAAACACCATATATTTT. Translating gives CSGNRAGGNTIYF.

This clonotype was recorded at least ten times. The gene calls are TRBV7-2 and TRBJ2-3, with TRBD1 matching 10 bases. The V gene's germline CDR1 is SGHTA and CDR2 FQGNSA. The trim removed 5 bases at V and 6 bases at J, leaving 8 bases unmatched. This CDR3 has 15 amino acids. CDR3 coding DNA: TGTGCCAGCAGCGCCGCGGGACAGGGGTCCGATACGCAGTATTTT. Translation gives CASSAAGQGSDTQYF.

Ten or more counts support this clonotype. This chain links TRBV20-1 with TRBJ1-4, with 10 bases identical to TRBD1. The CDR3 covers 15 residues. Germline CDR1 and CDR2: DFQATT and SNEGSKA (reference sequence). The CDR3 here is CSLLGWGQGNEKLFF. The CDR3 nucleotides read TGCAGCCTCCTCGGATGGGGACAGGGGAATGAAAAACTGTTTTTT.

This clonotype was recorded at least ten times. The V call is TRBV5-4, the J call TRBJ2-1; TRBD2 aligns across 11 bases. This CDR3 comprises 14 residues. Trimming at V came to 6 bases and at J to 7 bases, leaving 6 bases not matched to a gene. Germline loops: CDR1 SGHNT, CDR2 YYREEE (reference sequence). CDR3 bases: TGTGCCAGCAATCTAGCGGGGGGAAGGAATGAGCAGTTCTTC. It translates to CASNLAGGRNEQFF.

The sample holds many counts of this clonotype. The J gene is TRBJ1-1, the V gene TRBV5-1, with D unclear. V gave up 0 bases and J gave up 1 base, with 10 bases separating them. The CDR3 is 15 amino acids. Germline loops: CDR1 SGHRS, CDR2 YFSETQ. CDR3 protein: CASSLVGSSNTEAFF. CDR3 nucleotides: TGCGCCAGCAGCTTGGTAGGCAGTTCGAACACTGAAGCTTTCTTT.

This clonotype was seen at least ten times. The chain has TRBV4-1 and TRBJ1-3; D call uncertain. Germline CDR1 MGHRA, CDR2 YSYEKL. This CDR3 has 15 residues. Trimming took 2 bases from V and 0 from J, leaving 8 bases between them. The CDR3 loop is CASSQTATSGNTIYF. CDR3 sequence (DNA): TGCGCCAGCAGCCAAACAGCCACCTCTGGAAACACCATATATTTT.

The J gene is TRBJ2-2, the V gene TRBV7-2; 11 bases align to TRBD2. Germline CDR1 is SGHTA and CDR2 is FQGNSA. The ends lost 5 bases at V and 4 bases at J; junction bases unmatched: 9. The CDR3 is 17 residues long. CDR3 residues: CASSAPPSGGPTGELFF. The CDR3 DNA reads as TGTGCCAGCAGCGCGCCCCCTAGCGGGGGGCCCACCGGGGAGCTGTTTTTT.

This clonotype was seen more than once but under ten times. Sequence at one end of the junction differs from germline and may be a read error. The chain has TRBV7-7 and TRBJ2-7, with 8 bases fitting TRBD2. Germline CDR1 and CDR2: SSHAT and FNYEAQ (reference sequence). This CDR3 spans 15 amino acids. CDR3 in DNA: TGTGCTAGCAGCGGGGGCCCGGGACGAAACTACGAGCAGTACTTC. This translates into CASSGGPGRNYEQYF.

J is TRBJ1-2 and V is TRBV29-1, with a weak D call TRBD1 (5 bases). The CDR3 runs to 12 residues. V was trimmed by 4 bases and J by 5 bases, leaving 11 bases between them. Germline values: CDR1 SQVTM, CDR2 ANQGSEA. CDR3 sequence: CSVAGGRYGYTF. For the CDR3, the DNA is TGCAGCGTTGCTGGGGGGAGATATGGCTACACCTTC.

In its sample, this clonotype was seen many times. The chain joins TRBV5-1 to TRBJ2-3, with D unresolved. The CDR3 runs to 13 residues. V lost 1 base, J lost 0 bases, and 3 bases lay in between. The germline gives CDR1 SGHRS, CDR2 YFSETQ. This CDR3 reads CASSLFSTDTQYF. The CDR3 coding sequence is TGCGCCAGCAGCTTGTTTAGCACAGATACGCAGTATTTT.

This clonotype was detected many times. The V call is TRBV4-2, the J call TRBJ1-5; TRBD1 matches 9 bases. This CDR3 is built from 15 residues. The germline V gene has CDR1 LGHNA and CDR2 YNFKEQ. Trimming removed 1 base from V and 6 bases from J; junction bases left unmatched: 4. CDR3 sequence: CASSQVTGGGQPQHF. CDR3 DNA: TGTGCCAGCAGCCAAGTCACAGGGGGCGGTCAGCCCCAGCATTTT.